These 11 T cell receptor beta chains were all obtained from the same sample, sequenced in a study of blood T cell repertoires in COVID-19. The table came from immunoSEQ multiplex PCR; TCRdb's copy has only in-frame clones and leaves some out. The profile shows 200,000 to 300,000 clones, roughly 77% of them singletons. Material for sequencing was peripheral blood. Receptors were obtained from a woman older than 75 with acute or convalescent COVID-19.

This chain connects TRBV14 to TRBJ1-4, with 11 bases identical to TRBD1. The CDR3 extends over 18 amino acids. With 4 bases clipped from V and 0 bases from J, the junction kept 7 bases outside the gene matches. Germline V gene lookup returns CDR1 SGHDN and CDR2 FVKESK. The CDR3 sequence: CASSRDRGNLATNEKLFF. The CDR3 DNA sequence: TGTGCCAGCAGCCGGGACAGGGGGAACCTCGCAACTAATGAAAAACTGTTTTTT.

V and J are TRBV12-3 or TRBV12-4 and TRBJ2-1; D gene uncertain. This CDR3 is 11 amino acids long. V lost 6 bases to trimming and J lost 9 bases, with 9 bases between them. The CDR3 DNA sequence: TGTGCCAGCAGCCCCCAGTTTGAGCAGTTCTTC. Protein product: CASSPQFEQFF.

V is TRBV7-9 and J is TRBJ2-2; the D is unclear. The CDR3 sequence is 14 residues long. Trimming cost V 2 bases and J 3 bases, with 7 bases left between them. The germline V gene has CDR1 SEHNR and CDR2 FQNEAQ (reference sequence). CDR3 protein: CASSLPRYTGELFF. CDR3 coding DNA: TGTGCCAGCAGCTTACCGAGATACACCGGGGAGCTGTTTTTT.

CDR3 sequence reads: CASTRTAAPNEKLFF. The CDR3 region has the DNA TGTGCCAGCACCAGGACAGCGGCACCTAATGAAAAACTGTTTTTT. This chain connects TRBV2 to TRBJ1-4, with a tentative D call TRBD1 (6 bases). This CDR3 region has 15 residues. The germline CDR1 and CDR2 sequences are SNHLY and FYNNEI. V lost 7 bases and J 3 bases, leaving 15 bases between the germline ends.

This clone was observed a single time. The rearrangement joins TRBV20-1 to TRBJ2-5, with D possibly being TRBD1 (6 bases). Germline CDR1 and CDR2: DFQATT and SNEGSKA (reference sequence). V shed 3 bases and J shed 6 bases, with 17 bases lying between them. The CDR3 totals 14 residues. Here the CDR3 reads CSASGGDGPKTQYF. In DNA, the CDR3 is TGCAGTGCTAGTGGGGGCGACGGTCCGAAGACCCAGTACTTC.

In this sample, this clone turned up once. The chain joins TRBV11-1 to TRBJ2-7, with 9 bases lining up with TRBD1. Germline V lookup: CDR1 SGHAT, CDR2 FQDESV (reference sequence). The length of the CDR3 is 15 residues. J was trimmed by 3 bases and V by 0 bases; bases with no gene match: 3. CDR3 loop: CASSLAGQGVYEQYF. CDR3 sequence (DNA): TGTGCCAGCAGCTTAGCGGGACAGGGAGTCTACGAGCAGTACTTC.

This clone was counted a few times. The CDR3 region is CACQGAYRDPQPQHF. CDR3 in DNA: TGTGCCTGCCAAGGGGCGTACAGGGACCCTCAGCCCCAGCATTTT. V gene TRBV28 combines with J gene TRBJ1-5; tentatively, D is TRBD1 (6 bases). V was pared by 11 bases and J by 6 bases, with 23 bases between. This CDR3 region has 15 residues. The germline CDR1 and CDR2 sequences are MDHEN and SYDVKM.

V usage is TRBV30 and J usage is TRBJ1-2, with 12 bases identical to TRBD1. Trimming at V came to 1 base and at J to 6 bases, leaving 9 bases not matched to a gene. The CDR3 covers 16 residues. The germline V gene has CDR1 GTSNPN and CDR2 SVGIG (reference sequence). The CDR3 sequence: CAWSAIGTGGLDGYTF. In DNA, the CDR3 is TGTGCCTGGAGTGCTATAGGGACAGGGGGCTTGGATGGCTACACCTTC.

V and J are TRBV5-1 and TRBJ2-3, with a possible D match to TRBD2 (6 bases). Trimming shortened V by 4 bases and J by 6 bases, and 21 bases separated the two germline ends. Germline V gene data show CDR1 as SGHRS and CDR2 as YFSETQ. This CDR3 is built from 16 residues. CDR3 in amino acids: CASSAGLRQAADTQYF. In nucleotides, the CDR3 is TGCGCCAGCAGCGCCGGACTAAGGCAGGCAGCGGATACGCAGTATTTT.

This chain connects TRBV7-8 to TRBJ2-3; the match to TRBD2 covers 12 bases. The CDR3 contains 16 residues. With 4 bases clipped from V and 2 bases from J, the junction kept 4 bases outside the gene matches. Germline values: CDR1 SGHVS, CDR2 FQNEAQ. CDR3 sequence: CASSSTSGGPTDTQYF. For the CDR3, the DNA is TGTGCCAGCAGCTCGACTAGCGGGGGCCCCACAGATACGCAGTATTTT.

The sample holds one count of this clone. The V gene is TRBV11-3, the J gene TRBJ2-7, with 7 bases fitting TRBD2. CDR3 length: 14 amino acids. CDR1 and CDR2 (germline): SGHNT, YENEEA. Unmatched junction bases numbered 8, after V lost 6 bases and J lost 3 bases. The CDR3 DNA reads TGTGCCAGCAGGGGGGTGCTAGCGGACTACGAGCAGTACTTC. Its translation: CASRGVLADYEQYF.